The present entry profiles one T cell receptor beta chain with its context. Antigen: not known. These data are taken from a study of T cell responses to AZD1222 COVID-19 vaccine. Findings of the study overall: Spike-specific TCRs gained breadth and depth after people received two AZD1222 doses. Donor demographics were predominantly white British with a female majority; clonal diversity may be underestimated. Spike was spanned by vaccine-associated CD4 TCRs, which were dominant at 160-218 and 743-854.

In germline, CDR1 is MNHEY, CDR2 SVGAGI. This CDR3 is built from 14 residues. Germline trimming cut 8 bases from V and 1 base from J; bases unmatched to any gene: 5. The table came from immunoSEQ multiplex PCR; TCRdb's copy has only in-frame clones and leaves some out. The repertoire holds 180,000 or so clones, with about 92% as singletons. The source material was peripheral blood, sampled 28 days after the second AZD1222 dose. This chain links TRBV6-5 with TRBJ1-2; 9 bases align to TRBD1. This receptor was obtained from an adult who received the AZD1222 COVID-19 vaccine. CDR3 sequence: CASLADRGNYGYTF. CDR3 DNA: TGTGCCAGCCTTGCGGACAGGGGTAACTATGGCTACACCTTC.